This is a list of T cell receptor beta chains from one sample in a study of T cells in Graves' hyperthyroidism and ophthalmopathy. TCRdb called the multiplex PCR reads again in MiXCR, with one record for every CDR3 protein. The table records about 380,000 distinct CDR3 sequences, about 18% of them present only once. The sequenced sample was blood. The source of these receptors is a man aged 18 to 29 with Graves' ophthalmopathy. Both conserved end residues are part of each CDR3. Size tells how often a clone was seen (once, few, many) or the class of an expanded clone, and some rows leave it out.

j_call | clone_size | v_call | cdr3_aa
TRBJ2-3 | - | TRBV18 | CASSPPSITDTQYF
TRBJ1-1 | - | TRBV19 | CASRPGQYTEAFF
TRBJ2-3 | - | TRBV10-1 | CASSRGGGAVTDTQYF
TRBJ2-6 | many | TRBV7-9 | CASSYGRAGANVLTF
TRBJ2-1 | many | TRBV13 | CASSLNRGLNEQFF
TRBJ2-1 | - | TRBV20-1 | CSARVSGYEQFF
TRBJ2-1 | few | TRBV24-1 | CATSDSQDYYNEQFF
TRBJ2-5 | many | TRBV11-3 | CASSLSRAQETQYF
TRBJ1-1 | few | TRBV10-3 | CAISDKNTEAFF
TRBJ2-5 | - | TRBV18 | CASSDRVETQYF
TRBJ1-2 | few | TRBV9 | CASSAKDRGSGYTF
TRBJ2-5 | many | TRBV20-1 | CSARPGAGGQETQYF
TRBJ1-2 | many | TRBV7-3 | CASSSNRVWGYTF
TRBJ2-7 | many | TRBV29-1 | CSVVASGGPSYEQYF
TRBJ1-2 | many | TRBV20-1 | CSAINPSNYGYTF
TRBJ2-5 | many | TRBV12-3/TRBV12-4 | CASSFPDLGTQYF
TRBJ2-7 | many | TRBV3-1 | CASSQPVTGNEQYF
TRBJ1-4 | few | TRBV4-2 | CASSQVYASNEKLFF
TRBJ2-1 | - | TRBV7-2 | CASGGQGAGNGQFF
TRBJ2-5 | - | TRBV20-1 | CSAKGSWETQYF
TRBJ2-3 | many | TRBV28 | CASSTSYNYFTDTQYF
TRBJ1-4 | few | TRBV13 | CASSLGLGLNEKLFF
TRBJ2-5 | many | TRBV6-1 | CASIPDGAGAGAQYF
TRBJ2-3 | many | TRBV6-1 | CASSPWAVAGTRDTQYF
TRBJ1-3 | many | TRBV12-3/TRBV12-4 | CASSLARQISGNTIYF
TRBJ2-1 | - | TRBV4-1 | CASSRLPGLSYNEQFF
TRBJ2-4 | few | TRBV19 | CASRAEAIAKNIQYF
TRBJ2-1 | - | TRBV10-3 | CAISTEASGGPEQFF
TRBJ1-5 | - | TRBV7-8 | CASSLAQRSNQPQHF
TRBJ2-7 | few | TRBV10-3 | CAISAYQWSYEQYF
TRBJ1-3 | - | TRBV3-1 | CASSQNEPRGNTIYF
TRBJ2-7 | few | TRBV6-1 | CASEGQGRRYEQYF
TRBJ1-1 | - | TRBV18 | CASSPQRGLEAFF
TRBJ1-4 | few | TRBV27 | CASSLSGQGPTNEKLFF
TRBJ1-1 | many | TRBV5-1 | CASRLGGANTEAFF
- | - | TRBV12-3/TRBV12-4 | CASSLLRTFSYNEQYF
TRBJ1-4 | - | TRBV5-1 | CASSSQGFEKLFF
TRBJ1-2 | few | TRBV2 | CASSVDRVDGYTF
TRBJ2-2 | many | TRBV10-3 | CAARTGGNTGELFF
TRBJ1-1 | few | TRBV29-1 | CSVERERGWTEAFF
TRBJ1-1 | many | TRBV12-3/TRBV12-4 | CASSLTSRGAAEAFF
TRBJ1-6 | many | TRBV12-3/TRBV12-4 | CASRVNNSPLHF
TRBJ2-7 | many | TRBV20-1 | CSAHHSRAEFYEQYF
TRBJ1-3 | few | TRBV13 | CASSTRERGNTIYF
TRBJ2-7 | many | TRBV28 | CASSSGQVTYEQYF
TRBJ1-1 | few | TRBV18 | CASSPLGANTEAFF
TRBJ1-2 | - | TRBV20-1 | CSASNPRGNYGYTF
TRBJ1-1 | - | TRBV5-5 | CASSLFGQGNTEAFF
TRBJ1-2 | many | TRBV24-1 | CATSDRDFYGYTF
TRBJ1-1 | once | TRBV11-3 | CASSLDFNSGTEAFF
TRBJ1-1 | many | TRBV20-1 | CSASSSASLAEAFF
TRBJ1-5 | - | TRBV19 | CASSPRDGNQPQHF
TRBJ1-5 | many | TRBV3-1 | CASSQDPGADNQPQHF
TRBJ2-5 | few | TRBV14 | CASSLPRGETQYF
TRBJ1-2 | many | TRBV2 | CASSEARAGLYGYTF